The 17 T cell receptor beta chains given below trace back to one sample, sequenced in a study of shared clonotypes between healthy human individuals. As defined, naive CD8 cells were CD45RO-negative and positively selected for CCR7, with terminally differentiated effector memory CD45RA+ cells excluded. Sequencing used immunoSEQ multiplex PCR; TCRdb keeps in-frame clones, though not all of them. The sample contains some 2 million clones, about 95% of which appear only once. The sample was naive CD8+ T cells sorted from blood. The receptor source for this set is a man aged 18 to 29 in good health.

The chain joins TRBV27 to TRBJ2-7, with TRBD1 as a possible D gene (5 bases). V was shortened by 4 bases and J by 6 bases, with 13 bases between the two germline ends. This CDR3 contains 13 residues. Looked up from germline, CDR1 is MNHEY and CDR2 is SMNVEV (reference sequence). The CDR3, as DNA: TGTGCCAGCAGTTCACCTTCGACAGCCGAGCAGTACTTC. It codes for CASSSPSTAEQYF.

J is TRBJ1-1 and V is TRBV19, with D unresolved. The CDR3 is made up of 13 amino acids. The germline V gene has CDR1 LNHDA and CDR2 SQIVND (reference sequence). V dropped 4 bases and J dropped 4 bases, with 10 bases sitting between them. The CDR3 nucleotides read TGTGCCAGTAGTAAGTGGGAGAGCACTGAAGCTTTCTTT. The encoded protein is CASSKWESTEAFF.

Remarks on this clone: A much larger clone is a single base away; this may be a read error. The chain has TRBV7-9 and TRBJ2-2, with 7 nucleotides matching TRBD1. The CDR3 is 12 residues long. With V trimmed by 5 bases and J by 6 bases, 0 bases remained unmatched. In germline, CDR1 is SEHNR, CDR2 FQNEAQ (reference sequence). This CDR3 is CASSQGAGELFF. The CDR3 DNA reads as TGTGCCAGCAGCCAGGGGGCCGGGGAGCTGTTTTTT.

This clone was seen once. V gene TRBV7-2 combines with J gene TRBJ2-7; D is undetermined. Trimming removed 5 bases at V and 0 bases at J, with 17 bases between. The CDR3 runs 16 residues. The germline gives CDR1 SGHTA, CDR2 FQGNSA. The CDR3 protein is CASSVAMAPSSYEQYF. The DNA for the CDR3 is TGTGCCAGCAGCGTCGCAATGGCTCCGAGCTCCTACGAGCAGTACTTC.

About this clone: The same CDR3 is also encoded by other DNA sequences in this sample. The chain has TRBV2 and TRBJ2-7; possible D gene TRBD2, 6 bases. The germline V gene encodes CDR1 SNHLY and CDR2 FYNNEI. This CDR3 has 14 residues. The ends were cut back, 0 bases at V and 4 bases at J, with 10 bases in the middle. The CDR3 DNA reads TGTGCCAGCAGTGAAGCGGGACTGGGGTACGAGCAGTACTTC. Its protein product is CASSEAGLGYEQYF.

The chain links TRBV7-8 to TRBJ2-7; 8 bases map to TRBD1. The CDR3 contains 16 residues. Trimming cost V 3 bases and J 2 bases; bases outside gene matches: 9. The V gene's germline CDR1 is SGHVS and CDR2 FQNEAQ. CDR3 amino acids: CASSLYQTGAPYEQYF. The DNA for the CDR3 is TGTGCCAGCAGCTTGTACCAGACAGGGGCGCCCTACGAGCAGTACTTC.

The rearrangement links TRBV19 to TRBJ2-7; D not certain. With 2 bases removed from V and 1 base from J, the gap between germline ends came to 6 bases. CDR1 LNHDA and CDR2 SQIVND come from the germline V gene (reference sequence). This CDR3 comprises 13 residues. CDR3 in amino acids: CASSIKGSYEQYF. CDR3 coding DNA: TGTGCCAGTAGTATAAAAGGTTCCTACGAGCAGTACTTC. Full variable domain (missing parts from reference TRBV19 and TRBJ2-7): DGGITQSPKYLFRKEGQNVTLSCEQNLNHDAMYWYRQDPGQGLRLIYYSQIVNDFQKGDIAEGYSVSREKKESFPLTVTSAQKNPTAFYLCASSIKGSYEQYFGPGTRLTVT.

The chain joins TRBV5-1 to TRBJ2-1, with 11 nucleotides matching TRBD2. The length of the CDR3 is 16 residues. Germline-derived CDR1 and CDR2 are SGHRS and YFSETQ. Trimming removed 2 bases from V and 6 bases from J; junction bases left unmatched: 7. CDR3 loop: CASSLGAGLAVNEQFF. In DNA form, the CDR3 reads TGCGCCAGCAGCTTAGGTGCGGGACTAGCGGTCAATGAGCAGTTCTTC.

This rearrangement joins TRBV28 to TRBJ2-5; 9 bases align to TRBD1. This CDR3 is 13 amino acids long. Germline V gene sequence: CDR1 MDHEN, CDR2 SYDVKM. Trimming at V came to 10 bases and at J to 3 bases, leaving 6 bases not matched to a gene. CDR3 DNA: TGTGCCACTCGGGACAGGGAAGAAGAGACCCAGTACTTC. Encoded protein: CATRDREEETQYF.

The CDR3 here is CASSHPMTSGANTGELFF. As DNA, the CDR3 is TGTGCCAGCAGCCATCCAATGACTAGCGGGGCGAACACCGGGGAGCTGTTTTTT. The rearrangement joins TRBV9 to TRBJ2-2, with 11 bases lining up with TRBD2. Germline V CDR1 and CDR2: SGDLS, YYNGEE. V was pared by 4 bases and J by 0 bases, with 8 bases of the junction left unmatched. This CDR3 is 18 amino acids long.

In regard to this clone: The same CDR3 arises from other DNA sequences in this sample as well. In DNA, the CDR3 is TGTGCCAGCAGCTTAGAGTCCGGCACCTACGAGCAGTACTTC. This gives the protein CASSLESGTYEQYF. This chain uses TRBV7-9 with TRBJ2-7, with D uncertain. Trimming left V 1 base short and J 2 bases short, with 9 bases between. This CDR3 contains 14 residues. Germline V lookup: CDR1 SEHNR, CDR2 FQNEAQ (reference sequence).

The V and J genes are TRBV7-2 and TRBJ2-7, with TRBD1 matching over 7 bases. V trimming: 4 bases; J trimming: 1 base; junction bases outside the gene matches: 7. Germline values: CDR1 SGHTA, CDR2 FQGNSA. CDR3 length: 15 amino acids. Written as DNA, the CDR3 is TGTGCCAGCAGCTACAGACAGGGTCTTTCCTACGAGCAGTACTTC. As protein: CASSYRQGLSYEQYF.

This chain uses TRBV4-3 with TRBJ1-2; a possible D gene is TRBD1 (6 bases). The CDR3 runs to 17 residues. With 0 bases removed from V and 2 bases from J, the gap between germline ends came to 16 bases. Looked up from germline, CDR1 is LGHNA and CDR2 is YSLEER. The CDR3 region has the DNA TGCGCCAGCAGCCAAGAAGCATGGACAGCCGAAAACTATGGCTACACCTTC. The encoded protein is CASSQEAWTAENYGYTF.

In its sample, this clone was seen once. The V and J genes are TRBV30 and TRBJ1-2, with D unclear. This CDR3 has 10 residues. V lost 7 bases and J lost 5, with 8 bases in between. Per germline, CDR1 GTSNPN and CDR2 SVGIG (reference sequence). The CDR3 nucleotides are TGTGCCTTCAGAGTTTATGGCTACACCTTC. Residues: CAFRVYGYTF.

The rearrangement uses TRBV5-4 and TRBJ2-4, with a tentative D call TRBD1 (6 bases). V lost 4 bases to trimming and J lost 9 bases, with 14 bases between them. Germline lookup yields CDR1 SGHNT and CDR2 YYREEE (reference sequence). CDR3 size: 13 residues. CDR3 region: CASSPGQSSIQYF. CDR3 DNA sequence: TGTGCCAGCAGCCCCGGACAGTCAAGCATTCAGTACTTC. The variable domain in full, with the rest retrieved from reference TRBV5-4 and TRBJ2-4, is ETGVTQSPTHLIKTRGQQVTLRCSSQSGHNTVSWYQQALGQGPQFIFQYYREEENGRGNFPPRFSGLQFPNYSSELNVNALELDDSALYLCASSPGQSSIQYFGAGTRLSVL.

The sample holds one count of this clone. The V and J genes are TRBV5-6 and TRBJ2-5; the D gene is possibly TRBD2 (6 bases). Near its end, the DNA agrees better with TRBJ2-7, so the J call may be wrong. This CDR3 is built from 16 residues. CDR1 SGHDT and CDR2 YYEEEE come from the germline V gene. CDR3 sequence (DNA): TGTGCCAGCAGCTCCTGGAGGGGCGGGGATGTCTACGAGCAGTACTTC. Its translation: CASSSWRGGDVYEQYF.

This clone was picked up one time. The chain combines TRBV2 with TRBJ2-7; D is perhaps TRBD1 (5 bases). Trimming shortened V by 2 bases and J by 2 bases, and 13 bases separated the two germline ends. The CDR3 length is 15 residues. Germline V gives CDR1 SNHLY, CDR2 FYNNEI. CDR3 loop: CASSELDSLTYEQYF. CDR3 DNA: TGTGCCAGCAGTGAACTAGACAGCCTAACCTACGAGCAGTACTTC. Combining the CDR3 with reference TRBV2 and TRBJ2-7 gives the whole variable domain EPEVTQTPSHQVTQMGQEVILRCVPISNHLYFYWYRQILGQKVEFLVSFYNNEISEKSEIFDDQFSVERPDGSNFTLKIRSTKLEDSAMYFCASSELDSLTYEQYFGPGTRLTVT.